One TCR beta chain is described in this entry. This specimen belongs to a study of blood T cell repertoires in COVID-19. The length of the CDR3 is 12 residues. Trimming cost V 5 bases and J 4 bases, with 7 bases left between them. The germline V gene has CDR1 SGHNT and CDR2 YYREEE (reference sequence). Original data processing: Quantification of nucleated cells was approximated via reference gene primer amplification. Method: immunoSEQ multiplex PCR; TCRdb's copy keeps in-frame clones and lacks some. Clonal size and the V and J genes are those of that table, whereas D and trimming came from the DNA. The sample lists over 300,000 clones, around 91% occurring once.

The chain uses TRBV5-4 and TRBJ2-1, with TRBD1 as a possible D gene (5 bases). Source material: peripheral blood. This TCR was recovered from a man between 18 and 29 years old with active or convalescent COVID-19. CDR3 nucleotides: TGTGCCAGCAGGGACACATACAATGAGCAGTTCTTC. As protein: CASRDTYNEQFF. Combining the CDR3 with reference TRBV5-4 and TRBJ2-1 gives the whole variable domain ETGVTQSPTHLIKTRGQQVTLRCSSQSGHNTVSWYQQALGQGPQFIFQYYREEENGRGNFPPRFSGLQFPNYSSELNVNALELDDSALYLCASRDTYNEQFFGPGTRLTVL.